These 26 T cell receptor beta chains were all obtained from the same sample, sequenced in a study of shared clonotypes between healthy human individuals (dated by TCRdb to between 2020 and 2021). Receptor libraries were prepared by the immunoSEQ multiplex PCR assay. TCRdb's version of the immuneACCESS table is confined to in-frame rearrangements and falls short of the full clone set. An unresolved V gene accounts for under half of the shortfall where checked; the remainder is of unknown origin. The sample table contains 2.5 million or so clones; only one count was recorded for 90% to 95% of them. Jointly, the top ten make up over 0.12% of the sample. The specimen was naive CD4+ T cells sorted from blood. The label giving this sample's cell subset or site can be read as: CD45RA+ positively selected. The source of these receptors is a man aged 18-30 years in good health.

This chain uses TRBV5-1 with TRBJ1-2; no clear D gene. With 1 base removed from V and 0 bases from J, the gap between germline ends came to 10 bases. CDR1 is SGHRS and CDR2 is YFSETQ in the germline V gene. The CDR3 runs to 15 residues. The CDR3 DNA follows: TGCGCCAGCAGCTTGTCGGGGTCTGCTAACTATGGCTACACCTTC. It encodes CASSLSGSANYGYTF.

The J gene is TRBJ2-7, the V gene TRBV9, with D perhaps TRBD1 (6 bases). CDR1 and CDR2 (germline): SGDLS, YYNGEE. The germline V and J ends were trimmed by 4 bases and 4 bases, with 15 bases remaining between them. The CDR3 is made up of 14 amino acids. Here the CDR3 reads CASSRDGGGYEQYF. The CDR3 DNA sequence: TGTGCCAGCAGCCGTGATGGGGGCGGGTACGAGCAGTACTTC.

The chain has TRBV19 and TRBJ1-2, with D possibly matching TRBD1 (5 bases). The CDR3 extends over 11 amino acids. Germline V gene sequence: CDR1 LNHDA, CDR2 SQIVND (reference sequence). The V and J ends lost 7 bases and 12 bases respectively, with 15 bases between them. The CDR3 region has the DNA TGTGCCAGTAAGGGACCAAAGACGGACACCTTC. It is translated as CASKGPKTDTF.

With regard to this clone: This sample includes further DNA sequences coding for the same CDR3. This chain joins TRBV10-3 and TRBJ2-3; tentative D call: TRBD2 (6 bases). Germline CDR1 reads ENHRY; CDR2 reads SYGVKD. The CDR3 loop spans 15 amino acids. V was shortened by 0 bases and J by 2 bases, with 9 bases between the two germline ends. CDR3 sequence (DNA): TGTGCCATCAGTGAGTCTAGCGGTTACACAGATACGCAGTATTTT. Protein product: CAISESSGYTDTQYF.

V is TRBV11-3 and J is TRBJ2-2; 9 bases are a match to TRBD1. J gave up 6 bases and V 1 base, and 6 bases lay outside the gene matches. This CDR3 is 16 amino acids long. The V gene's germline CDR1 is SGHNT and CDR2 YENEEA. The DNA of the CDR3 is TGTGCCAGCAGCTTAGCTCTGGACAGGGGACCCGGGGAGCTGTTTTTT. Encoded protein: CASSLALDRGPGELFF.

The V gene is TRBV4-3, the J gene TRBJ2-7; 7 positions match TRBD1. Losses at the gene ends were 1 base for V and 2 bases for J; bases not matched to a gene: 2. The germline CDR1 and CDR2 sequences are LGHNA and YSLEER. The CDR3 is 14 residues long. CDR3 sequence: CASSQGQGTYEQYF. DNA of the CDR3: TGCGCCAGCAGCCAAGGACAGGGAACCTACGAGCAGTACTTC.

This chain connects TRBV7-2 to TRBJ2-1; D gene unclear. The CDR3 runs 14 residues. V dropped 5 bases and J dropped 0 bases, with 8 bases sitting between them. Germline CDR1 reads SGHTA; CDR2 reads FQGNSA. The CDR3 is CASSRLGSYNEQFF. Written as DNA, the CDR3 is TGTGCCAGCAGCCGACTTGGCTCCTACAATGAGCAGTTCTTC.

The CDR3 sequence: CACRQASLGDYGYTF. In DNA, the CDR3 is TGTGCCTGTCGACAGGCCTCCCTGGGAGACTATGGCTACACCTTC. The chain uses TRBV5-5 and TRBJ1-2; D is perhaps TRBD1 (6 bases). Between the trimmed V and J ends, which lost 10 bases and 3 bases, there was a span of 22 bases. The CDR3 is 15 amino acids. Germline V gene lookup returns CDR1 SGHKS and CDR2 YYEKEE (reference sequence).

The rearrangement joins TRBV4-3 to TRBJ2-3, with D hard to call. The CDR3 length is 12 residues. V lost 0 bases to trimming and J lost 8 bases, with 6 bases between them. CDR1 and CDR2 (germline): LGHNA, YSLEER. The CDR3 protein is CASSQDLVTQYF. DNA for the CDR3: TGCGCCAGCAGCCAAGATTTGGTTACGCAGTATTTT.

This clone was found once. The chain carries TRBV7-2 and TRBJ2-7; no definite D call. Germline CDR1 is SGHTA and CDR2 is FQGNSA. The V gene lost 1 base and the J gene lost 3 bases, with 13 bases spanning the gap. The CDR3 loop spans 15 amino acids. CDR3 in amino acids: CASSLGPLEFYEQYF. In nucleotides, the CDR3 is TGTGCCAGCAGCTTAGGACCTCTAGAGTTCTACGAGCAGTACTTC.

V is TRBV7-2 and J is TRBJ1-2; D is ambiguous. V was pared by 0 bases and J by 5 bases, with 7 bases between. The CDR3 length is 13 residues. Germline values: CDR1 SGHTA, CDR2 FQGNSA. Here the CDR3 DNA reads TGTGCCAGCAGCTTAGCAGGCCATTATGGCTACACCTTC. Residues: CASSLAGHYGYTF.

The V call is TRBV5-6, the J call TRBJ2-1; D is perhaps TRBD1 or TRBD2 (5 bases each). The germline gives CDR1 SGHDT, CDR2 YYEEEE. The CDR3 runs 10 residues. CDR3: CDGAAHEQFF. The CDR3, as DNA: TGTGACGGGGCCGCGCATGAGCAGTTCTTC.

As regards this clone: Other DNA sequences in the same sample also yield this CDR3. The chain recombines TRBV2 with TRBJ1-5; possible D gene TRBD1, 5 bases. The CDR3 has 12 amino acids. Trimming removed 5 bases at V and 7 bases at J, with 9 bases between. Germline CDR1 and CDR2: SNHLY and FYNNEI. The DNA for the CDR3 is TGTGCCAGCAGTCCGGGGCCACAGCCCCAGCATTTT. Translating it yields CASSPGPQPQHF.

The chain uses TRBV6-5 and TRBJ2-1; D tentatively reads TRBD1 or TRBD2 (5 bases each). Germline V gene lookup returns CDR1 MNHEY and CDR2 SVGAGI. CDR3 length equals 14 residues. The ends were cut back, 5 bases at V and 4 bases at J, with 12 bases in the middle. The CDR3 spells CASSKGTNYNEQFF. The CDR3 DNA follows: TGTGCCAGCAGTAAAGGGACCAATTACAATGAGCAGTTCTTC.

This chain joins TRBV10-2 and TRBJ2-7, with 10 bases fitting TRBD2. CDR1 is WSHSY, CDR2 SAAADI, per germline. Trimming removed 6 bases from V and 0 bases from J; junction bases left unmatched: 11. The length of the CDR3 is 17 residues. The CDR3 is CASRRLAGVPSSYEQYF. The DNA of the CDR3 is TGCGCCAGCAGAAGGCTAGCGGGGGTCCCGAGCTCCTACGAGCAGTACTTC.

In its sample, this clone was seen once. The rearrangement links TRBV6-5 to TRBJ2-5; a weak D match, TRBD1 (6 bases). This CDR3 contains 15 residues. Trimming pared 7 bases from V and 2 bases from J, leaving 17 bases between. In germline, CDR1 is MNHEY, CDR2 SVGAGI. The DNA for the CDR3 is TGTGCCAGCAAACCGGCAACAGGGCAACAAGAGACCCAGTACTTC. It is translated as CASKPATGQQETQYF.

Only a few counts were recorded for this clone. The chain has TRBV5-1 and TRBJ2-7; D may be TRBD1 (5 bases). Trimming left V 4 bases short and J 2 bases short, with 13 bases between. Germline V gene data show CDR1 as SGHRS and CDR2 as YFSETQ. CDR3 size: 14 residues. CDR3 DNA: TGCGCCAGCAGCCCTCGGACAAATACCTACGAGCAGTACTTC. Translated, it gives CASSPRTNTYEQYF.

The chain carries TRBV5-1 and TRBJ1-5, with no clear D. From germline, CDR1 is SGHRS and CDR2 YFSETQ. This CDR3 is built from 14 residues. Trimming shortened V by 0 bases and J by 7 bases, and 11 bases separated the two germline ends. CDR3: CASSLDSAGQPQHF. The CDR3 DNA follows: TGCGCCAGCAGCTTGGATAGTGCGGGCCAGCCCCAGCATTTT.

The rearrangement links TRBV5-6 to TRBJ1-2; 8 nucleotides align to TRBD1. CDR1 is SGHDT and CDR2 is YYEEEE in the germline V gene. CDR3 length equals 12 residues. V shed 3 bases and J 10 bases; nucleotides not matched to a gene: 5. The CDR3 here is CASSWTGMDYTF. The CDR3 DNA reads TGTGCCAGCAGCTGGACAGGGATGGACTACACCTTC.

This sequence joins TRBV4-1 and TRBJ2-7, with 7 bases lining up with TRBD1. The CDR3 is 17 amino acids. Losses at the gene ends were 0 bases for V and 6 bases for J; bases not matched to a gene: 14. CDR1 is MGHRA, CDR2 YSYEKL, per germline. CDR3 coding DNA: TGCGCCAGCAGCCAAGATTCGAGTCAGGGGGTTCTACGCGAGCAGTACTTC. Translation gives CASSQDSSQGVLREQYF.

The rearrangement uses TRBV28 and TRBJ2-7; 8 bases are a match to TRBD1. Germline V gene sequence: CDR1 MDHEN, CDR2 SYDVKM. The CDR3 is 13 amino acids. The junction had 5 bases not matched to a gene; V was cut back by 10 bases and J by 0 bases. CDR3 protein: CATWTGHSYEQYF. As DNA, the CDR3 is TGTGCCACCTGGACAGGGCACTCCTACGAGCAGTACTTC.

The chain is built from TRBV2 and TRBJ2-3, with D perhaps TRBD1 or TRBD2 (6 bases each). This CDR3 contains 17 residues. Trimming shortened V by 10 bases and J by 1 base, and 24 bases separated the two germline ends. Per the germline V gene, CDR1 is SNHLY and CDR2 is FYNNEI. CDR3 in DNA: TGTGCCACCCGGAGGTCTCGGGGGCCCAATGGCACAGATACGCAGTATTTT. Translated, it gives CATRRSRGPNGTDTQYF.

The genes are TRBV15 and TRBJ1-3; the D gene is possibly TRBD1 (5 bases). This CDR3 is built from 14 residues. V was clipped by 9 bases and J by 4 bases, with 16 bases between them. The germline V gene has CDR1 LNHNV and CDR2 YYDKDF (reference sequence). CDR3 loop: CATRSGPEGNTIYF. In DNA, the CDR3 is TGTGCCACTAGGTCGGGGCCTGAAGGAAACACCATATATTTT.

This clone appeared a single time. V gene TRBV11-2 combines with J gene TRBJ2-7, with 13 bases aligning to TRBD2. The CDR3 contains 14 residues. From germline, CDR1 is SGHAT and CDR2 FQNNGV. V shed 5 bases, J shed 6 bases, and the junction held 4 bases outside the gene matches. The chain's CDR3 is CASSGTSGIGEQYF. CDR3 sequence (DNA): TGTGCCAGCAGCGGGACTAGCGGGATCGGCGAGCAGTACTTC.

With regard to this clone: Other DNA sequences of this sample code for an identical CDR3. V usage is TRBV2 and J usage is TRBJ2-5, with 7 bases fitting TRBD1. Germline CDR1 SNHLY, CDR2 FYNNEI. With 6 bases clipped from V and 1 base from J, the junction kept 5 bases outside the gene matches. The CDR3 totals 14 residues. CDR3 nucleotide sequence: TGTGCCAGCAGCTACCGACAGGGCCAAGAGACCCAGTACTTC. Amino acid sequence: CASSYRQGQETQYF. Looking up the rest from reference TRBV2 and TRBJ2-5 gives the full variable domain: EPEVTQTPSHQVTQMGQEVILRCVPISNHLYFYWYRQILGQKVEFLVSFYNNEISEKSEIFDDQFSVERPDGSNFTLKIRSTKLEDSAMYFCASSYRQGQETQYFGPGTRLLVL.

This chain connects TRBV6-5 to TRBJ2-5; 7 bases match TRBD1. CDR1 and CDR2 from the germline V gene are MNHEY and SVGAGI. The CDR3 is 13 residues long. V dropped 6 bases and J dropped 4; count of bases not matched to a gene: 5. The CDR3 DNA follows: TGTGCCAGCAGACAAACAGGGGCAGAGACCCAGTACTTC. This translates into CASRQTGAETQYF.